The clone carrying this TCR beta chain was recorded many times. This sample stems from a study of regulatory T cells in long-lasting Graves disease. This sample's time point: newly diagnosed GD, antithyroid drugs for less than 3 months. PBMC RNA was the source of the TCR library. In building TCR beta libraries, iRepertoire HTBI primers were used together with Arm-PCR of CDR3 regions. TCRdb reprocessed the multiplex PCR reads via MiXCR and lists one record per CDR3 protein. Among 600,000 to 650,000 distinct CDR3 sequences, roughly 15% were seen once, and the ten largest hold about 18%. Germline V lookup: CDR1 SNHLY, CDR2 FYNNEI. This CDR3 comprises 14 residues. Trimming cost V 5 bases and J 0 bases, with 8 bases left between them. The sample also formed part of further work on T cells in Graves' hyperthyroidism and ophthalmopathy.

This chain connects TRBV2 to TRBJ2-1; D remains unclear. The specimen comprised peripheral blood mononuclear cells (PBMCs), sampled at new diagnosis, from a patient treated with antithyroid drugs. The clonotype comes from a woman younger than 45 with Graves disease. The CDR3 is CASSPVTSYNEQFF. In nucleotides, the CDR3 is TGTGCCAGCAGTCCCGTTACCTCCTACAATGAGCAGTTCTTC.